What follows are 15 T cell receptor beta chains derived from one specimen sequenced in a study of shared clonotypes between healthy human individuals. Libraries were prepared by immunoSEQ multiplex PCR; TCRdb keeps only in-frame clonotypes and omits some of them. The table shows nearly 1 million clones, with approximately 76% occurring only once. The sequencing input was memory CD4+ T cells sorted from blood. Indicated subset: CD45RA-negative fraction. These receptors came from a man aged 18 to 35 in good health.

The V gene is TRBV5-4, the J gene TRBJ2-7, with TRBD1 identical over 8 bases. The V gene's germline CDR1 is SGHNT and CDR2 YYREEE (reference sequence). The ends lost 4 bases at V and 2 bases at J; junction bases unmatched: 5. The CDR3 loop spans 14 amino acids. CDR3 nucleotides: TGTGCCAGCAGCGCCGACAGGGGTCCCTACGAGCAGTACTTC. Encoded protein: CASSADRGPYEQYF.

This chain uses TRBV4-1 with TRBJ1-2; the match to TRBD1 covers 7 bases. Germline assignment: CDR1 MGHRA and CDR2 YSYEKL. J was trimmed by 3 bases and V by 1 base; bases with no gene match: 14. This CDR3 has 18 residues. The CDR3 nucleotides read TGCGCCAGCAGCCAAGGAGGGATCCAGGGGGGCACTGACTATGGCTACACCTTC. Translated, it gives CASSQGGIQGGTDYGYTF.

This chain uses TRBV6-1 with TRBJ1-3; D gene unclear. Germline CDR1 reads MNHNS; CDR2 reads SASEGT. This CDR3 is 16 amino acids long. Trimming left V 1 base short and J 5 bases short, with 15 bases between. CDR3 sequence: CASSEVVLSLRNTIYF. The CDR3 DNA sequence: TGTGCCAGCAGTGAAGTTGTTCTGTCCCTAAGAAACACCATATATTTT.

The genes are TRBV19 and TRBJ1-5, with D unclear. CDR3 length: 13 residues. Germline-derived CDR1 and CDR2 are LNHDA and SQIVND (reference sequence). Trimming pared 5 bases from V and 7 bases from J, leaving 12 bases between. For the CDR3, the DNA is TGTGCCAGTAGTGGAGGTTGGCGGCAGCCCCAGCATTTT. The encoded protein is CASSGGWRQPQHF.

The chain has TRBV7-3 and TRBJ2-7; TRBD1 agrees at 8 bases. This CDR3 has 14 amino acids. CDR1 is SGHTA, CDR2 FQGTGA, per germline. The trim removed 4 bases at V and 4 bases at J, leaving 6 bases unmatched. CDR3 region: CASSSTGEEYEQYF. The CDR3 nucleotides read TGTGCCAGCAGCTCGACAGGGGAGGAGTACGAGCAGTACTTC.

The V call is TRBV6-5, the J call TRBJ1-5, with D perhaps TRBD1 (5 bases). V shed 6 bases and J shed 7 bases, with 13 bases lying between them. Germline V lookup: CDR1 MNHEY, CDR2 SVGAGI. CDR3 length: 13 amino acids. CDR3 residues: CASSPRGGQPQHF. CDR3 DNA: TGTGCCAGCAGCCCGAGGGGCGGACAGCCCCAGCATTTT.

This clone has ten or more counts. The chain recombines TRBV4-3 with TRBJ1-5, with D perhaps matching TRBD1 (5 bases). The CDR3 sequence is 15 residues long. Trimming stripped 2 bases from V and 3 bases from J, with 11 bases between. Germline loops: CDR1 LGHNA, CDR2 YSLEER. CDR3: CASSQNQGTNQPQHF. DNA for the CDR3: TGCGCCAGCAGCCAAAACCAGGGTACCAATCAGCCCCAGCATTTT.

CDR3 bases: TGTGCCAGTAGTTTACACGATAGCAATCAGCCCCAGCATTTT. Residues: CASSLHDSNQPQHF. This sequence joins TRBV19 and TRBJ1-5; the D is unclear. Trimming shortened V by 5 bases and J by 0 bases, and 8 bases separated the two germline ends. CDR3 length equals 14 residues. Germline CDR1 and CDR2: LNHDA and SQIVND (reference sequence).

The chain carries TRBV5-4 and TRBJ1-2; 7 nucleotides agree with TRBD1. The CDR3 totals 13 residues. V shed 1 base, J shed 5 bases, and the junction held 2 bases outside the gene matches. CDR1 and CDR2 (germline): SGHNT, YYREEE (reference sequence). The CDR3 DNA reads as TGTGCCAGCAGCTTGAGGGACAGATATGGCTACACCTTC. Protein sequence: CASSLRDRYGYTF.

The J gene is TRBJ2-6, the V gene TRBV30; the D gene is possibly TRBD2 (7 bases). Between the trimmed V and J ends, which lost 5 bases and 6 bases, there was a span of 14 bases. Germline V gene lookup returns CDR1 GTSNPN and CDR2 SVGIG (reference sequence). The CDR3 contains 14 residues. CDR3 sequence: CAWSLGGAANVLTF. CDR3 sequence (DNA): TGTGCCTGGTCCTTGGGGGGGGCGGCCAACGTCCTGACTTTC.

V and J are TRBV18 and TRBJ2-7, with D tentatively TRBD2 (5 bases). V lost 6 bases, J lost 3 bases, and 12 bases lay in between. Germline V gene data show CDR1 as KGHSH and CDR2 as LQKENI. This CDR3 is 13 amino acids long. Here the CDR3 reads CASSGTEGYEQYF. For the CDR3, the DNA is TGTGCCAGCTCGGGCACTGAGGGCTACGAGCAGTACTTC.

This clone was seen a few times. At one of its ends the junction is not consistent with the germline gene, which may arise from a read error. V usage is TRBV7-7 and J usage is TRBJ2-7, with TRBD1 matching over 8 bases. The length of the CDR3 is 13 residues. Germline V gene lookup returns CDR1 SSHAT and CDR2 FNYEAQ (reference sequence). CDR3 DNA sequence: TGTGCTAGCAGCTTTGACAGGGGCTACGAGCAGTACTTC. Its protein product is CASSFDRGYEQYF.

The chain combines TRBV2 with TRBJ2-3; 11 nucleotides line up with TRBD2. The germline V gene encodes CDR1 SNHLY and CDR2 FYNNEI. The CDR3 has 16 amino acids. Unmatched junction bases numbered 7, after V lost 6 bases and J lost 2 bases. In DNA form, the CDR3 reads TGTGCCAGCAGGAGGGGACTAGCGGAATACACAGATACGCAGTATTTT. This encodes CASRRGLAEYTDTQYF. Full variable domain (outside the CDR3, taken from reference TRBV2 and TRBJ2-3): EPEVTQTPSHQVTQMGQEVILRCVPISNHLYFYWYRQILGQKVEFLVSFYNNEISEKSEIFDDQFSVERPDGSNFTLKIRSTKLEDSAMYFCASRRGLAEYTDTQYFGPGTRLTVL.

This clone has a handful of counts. The rearrangement uses TRBV6-7 and TRBJ2-7, with D hard to call. Being an ORF, TRBV6-7 has a function that is uncertain. Trimming removed 0 bases from V and 4 bases from J, with 7 bases in between. The CDR3 is made up of 13 amino acids. In DNA, the CDR3 is TGTGCCAGCAGTTACTCTGGGCTGTACGAGCAGTACTTC. This encodes CASSYSGLYEQYF.

The V and J genes are TRBV19 and TRBJ1-2; a possible D gene is TRBD1 (5 bases). This CDR3 region has 14 residues. The V and J ends lost 1 base and 6 bases respectively, with 12 bases between them. CDR1 is LNHDA and CDR2 is SQIVND in the germline V gene (reference sequence). The CDR3 coding sequence is TGTGCCAGTAGTATAGTTAGGGGAGGGGATGGCTACACCTTC. This sequence encodes CASSIVRGGDGYTF.